This entry lists 2 T cell receptor beta chains sequenced from one sample in a study of cytomegalovirus exposure and HLA in healthy donors. Primers included in the PCR were 60 Vbeta and 13 Jbeta primers. Sequenced by immunoSEQ multiplex PCR; TCRdb stores in-frame clones only, minus some. The sample consists of 75,000 to 95,000 clones, roughly 69% of them appearing once. What was sequenced was PBMCs. All receptors derive from a woman under 40 in good health and CMV-seronegative.

This clone came up a few times. V usage is TRBV15 and J usage is TRBJ1-5, with D tentatively TRBD1 (5 bases). V lost 1 base and J lost 4, with 14 bases in between. Germline CDR1 and CDR2: LNHNV and YYDKDF (reference sequence). This CDR3 is built from 16 residues. CDR3 nucleotide sequence: TGTGCCACCAGCAGAGTTGGGCAGGCAGGGAATCAGCCCCAGCATTTT. It is translated as CATSRVGQAGNQPQHF.

The V gene is TRBV5-6, the J gene TRBJ2-7; 9 positions agree with TRBD2. This CDR3 contains 14 residues. In germline, CDR1 is SGHDT, CDR2 YYEEEE. J was trimmed by 3 bases and V by 0 bases; bases with no gene match: 1. The CDR3 DNA reads TGTGCCAGCAGCTTGGGACTAGCGGACTACGAGCAGTACTTC. Encoded protein: CASSLGLADYEQYF.